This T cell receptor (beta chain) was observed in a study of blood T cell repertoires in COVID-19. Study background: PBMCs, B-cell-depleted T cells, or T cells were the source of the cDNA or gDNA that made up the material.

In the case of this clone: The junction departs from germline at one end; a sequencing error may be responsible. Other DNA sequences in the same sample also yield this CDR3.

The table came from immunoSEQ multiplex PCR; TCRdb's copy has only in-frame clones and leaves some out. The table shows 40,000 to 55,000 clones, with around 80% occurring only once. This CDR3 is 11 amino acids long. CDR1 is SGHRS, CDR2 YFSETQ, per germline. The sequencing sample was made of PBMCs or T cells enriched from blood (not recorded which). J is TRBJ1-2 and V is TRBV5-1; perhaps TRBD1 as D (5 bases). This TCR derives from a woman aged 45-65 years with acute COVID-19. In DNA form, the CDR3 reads TGCGCCCGCAGCGGCGTGGGGGGGGACACCTTC. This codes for CARSGVGGDTF.